This TCR beta chain is drawn from a study of T-cell reconstitution after alpha-beta-depleted transplantation in children. A TCRbeta library incorporating unique molecular identifiers was prepared. TCRdb reprocessed the PCR reads via MiXCR and lists one record per CDR3 protein. The sample lists roughly 300,000 distinct CDR3 sequences, approximately 9.8% occurring once. The CDR3 spans 14 residues. Germline V lookup: CDR1 ENHRY, CDR2 SYGVKD. The V gene lost 9 bases and the J gene lost 0 bases, with 14 bases spanning the gap. The TCR originated in a human donor who donated a stem cell graft to a child with SCID. The source material was PBMCs from the stem cell graft donor, sampled from the stem cell graft. This chain links TRBV10-3 with TRBJ1-2; D gene ambiguous. The chain's CDR3 is CAISPAGANYGYTF. CDR3 nucleotides: TGTGCCATTTCTCCAGCGGGAGCTAACTATGGCTACACCTTC.